This T cell receptor beta chain came from a study of Graves' ophthalmopathy and Graves' hyperthyroidism. Study-wide findings and caveats: Both a roughly 70% sensitivity and a roughly 75% specificity characterized the model's predictions of ophthalmopathy progression. Most clonotypes expanded in thyroid above 0.001 frequency were present in blood too.

The CDR3 spans 14 residues. CDR1 is SGHTA, CDR2 FQGNSA, per germline. V trimming: 3 bases; J trimming: 5 bases; junction bases outside the gene matches: 6. A few counts support this clonotype. Its antigen remains unknown. From RNA, the CDR3 regions of TCR beta chains were amplified and sequenced. HTBI primers primed a first-round RT-PCR, and a second-round multiplex PCR followed. TCRdb analysed the multiplex PCR reads with MiXCR anew, one entry per CDR3 protein. Of some 170,000 distinct CDR3 sequences in the sample, around two fifths are singletons; the top ten hold approximately 9%. Ophthalmopathy donors showed moderate-to-severe activity, CAS ≥3, NOSPECS ≥4 and a duration under 3 months. Other autoimmune diseases, uncontrolled infections, pregnancy or lactation led to the exclusion of patients.

The chain joins TRBV7-2 to TRBJ2-7; 8 positions agree with TRBD2. The sequence derives from a man younger than 45 with Graves' ophthalmopathy. The sequencing input was peripheral blood. The CDR3 DNA is TGTGCCAGCAGCTTGGAGCGGGAGTCCCACGAGCAGTACTTC. Translated, it gives CASSLERESHEQYF.